This T cell receptor (beta chain) was profiled in a study of T cell changes during pregnancy in multiple sclerosis. Method: immunoSEQ multiplex PCR; TCRdb's copy keeps in-frame clones and lacks some. Here the sample spans about 38,000 clones, 91% being singletons. The CDR3 is made up of 15 amino acids. V lost 2 bases to trimming and J lost 0 bases, with 10 bases between them. Germline V gene sequence: CDR1 SEHNR, CDR2 FQNEAQ (reference sequence). The sequence was obtained from a female donor with multiple sclerosis, enrolled in a pregnancy study. The gene calls are TRBV7-9 and TRBJ1-1; unclear D gene. The sequences come from CD8+ T cells from peripheral blood mononuclear cells, collected in the second trimester of pregnancy. The CDR3 is CASSLFGEMNTEAFF. The CDR3 DNA follows: TGTGCCAGCAGCTTATTCGGGGAAATGAACACTGAAGCTTTCTTT.